This section outlines one TCR beta chain sequence together with its context. The data belong to a study of blood T cell repertoires in COVID-19. Looking at the study overall: Acute-phase and convalescent COVID-19 samples originated in the United States, Italy and Spain.

Original data processing: Reference gene primer amplification gave nucleated cell count estimates. Assay: immunoSEQ multiplex PCR; the TCRdb copy retains only in-frame clones and omits some. The V and J calls and clone size come from that table; D and trimming were worked out from the DNA. The sample includes approximately 150,000 clones, around 83% seen only once; the top ten take over 2.5%. V lost 4 bases and J lost 0; bases outside the gene matches: 5. The V gene's germline CDR1 is GTSNPN and CDR2 SVGIG (reference sequence). The CDR3 consists of 14 residues. Sample: peripheral blood. The rearrangement links TRBV30 to TRBJ1-2; 7 bases align to TRBD1. The sequence came from a human donor with acute or convalescent COVID-19. The donor label of this sample is uncertain. This CDR3 reads CAWTWTGANYGYTF. The CDR3 nucleotides read TGTGCCTGGACGTGGACAGGAGCTAACTATGGCTACACCTTC.